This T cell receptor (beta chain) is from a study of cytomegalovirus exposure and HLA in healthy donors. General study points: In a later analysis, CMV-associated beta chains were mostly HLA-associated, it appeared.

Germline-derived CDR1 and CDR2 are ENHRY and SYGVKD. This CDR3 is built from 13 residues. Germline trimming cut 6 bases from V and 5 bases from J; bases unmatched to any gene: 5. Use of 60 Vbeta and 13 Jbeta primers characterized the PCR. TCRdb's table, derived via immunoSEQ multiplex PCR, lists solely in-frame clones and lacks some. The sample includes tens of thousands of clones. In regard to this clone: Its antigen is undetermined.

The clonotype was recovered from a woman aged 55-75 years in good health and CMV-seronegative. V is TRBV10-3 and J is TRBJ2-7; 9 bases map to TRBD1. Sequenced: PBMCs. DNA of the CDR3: TGTGCCATCAGCTCGGGACAGGGAGACGAGCAGTACTTC. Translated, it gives CAISSGQGDEQYF.